The T cell receptor (beta chain) described here comes from a study of blood T cell repertoires in COVID-19. Profiling relied on immunoSEQ multiplex PCR, and the TCRdb table lists in-frame clones only, not all of them. The sample gives around 94,000 clones, 80% to 90% of which show up once; 1.5% to 2% is in the top ten. Trimming removed 3 bases from V and 5 bases from J, with 10 bases in between. The CDR3 is 14 amino acids. Germline loops: CDR1 MDHEN, CDR2 SYDVKM. This clone was counted between two and nine times. The sequence came from an elderly man with acute or convalescent COVID-19. V and J are TRBV28 and TRBJ2-2, with D possibly TRBD2 on 6 matching bases. The sequenced sample was peripheral blood. This chain's CDR3 is CASSLGGLTGELFF. The CDR3 DNA reads TGTGCCAGCAGTTTGGGGGGTTTGACCGGGGAGCTGTTTTTT.